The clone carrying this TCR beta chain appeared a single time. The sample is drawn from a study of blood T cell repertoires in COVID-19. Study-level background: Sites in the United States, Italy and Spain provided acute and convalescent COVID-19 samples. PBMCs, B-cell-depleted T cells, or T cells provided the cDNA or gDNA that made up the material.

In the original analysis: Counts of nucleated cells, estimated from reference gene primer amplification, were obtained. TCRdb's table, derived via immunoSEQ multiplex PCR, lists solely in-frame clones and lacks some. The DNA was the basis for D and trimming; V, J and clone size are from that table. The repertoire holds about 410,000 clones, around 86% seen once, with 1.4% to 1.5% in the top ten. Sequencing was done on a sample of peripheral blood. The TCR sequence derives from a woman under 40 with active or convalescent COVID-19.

CDR3 protein: CASSKTGNSYEQYF. The CDR3 nucleotides are TGTGCCAGCAGCAAGACAGGGAATTCCTACGAGCAGTACTTC. The gene calls are TRBV11-2 and TRBJ2-7; 7 nucleotides agree with TRBD1. CDR1 SGHAT and CDR2 FQNNGV come from the germline V gene. V lost 5 bases to trimming and J lost 1 base; unmatched junction nucleotides: 5. CDR3 length: 14 residues.